These T cell receptor beta chains were read from a single sample in a study of cytomegalovirus exposure and HLA in healthy donors. TCRdb keeps only in-frame clones here, not all; method: immunoSEQ multiplex PCR. The sample records about 160,000 clones, roughly 76% being singletons. Sample: PBMCs. The receptor source for this set is a man aged 55 to 69 in good health and CMV-seronegative. Both conserved end residues are trimmed from each CDR3. Size values are once, few and many counts, or a class for expanded clones, and some rows have none.

size: .; J: TRBJ1-5; V: TRBV9; CDR3: ASSVRGPRNHQPQH
size: .; J: TRBJ2-5; V: TRBV20-1; CDR3: SASGGGQVY
size: .; J: TRBJ2-5; V: TRBV2; CDR3: ASIGQGVVETQY
size: .; J: TRBJ2-1; V: TRBV7-8; CDR3: ASSNPAEGEHYNEQF
size: few; J: TRBJ2-1; V: TRBV7-6; CDR3: ASSLGPGPQGVEQF
size: .; J: TRBJ1-5; V: TRBV6-1; CDR3: ASTLDRNNQPQH
size: .; J: TRBJ2-3; V: TRBV19; CDR3: ASSAAQDTQY
size: once; J: TRBJ2-1; V: TRBV6-5; CDR3: ASSSSGVKQF
size: once; J: TRBJ1-1; V: TRBV29-1; CDR3: SVRQHMNTEAF
size: .; J: TRBJ2-7; V: TRBV2; CDR3: ASSDDGTGSSYEQY
size: .; J: TRBJ2-7; V: TRBV5-1; CDR3: ASNPFPGQGNYEQY
size: .; J: TRBJ2-5; V: TRBV5-1; CDR3: ASDKTGQGETQY
size: .; J: TRBJ2-3; V: TRBV7-3; CDR3: ASSLGLAESTDTQY